The entry below describes one T cell receptor beta chain. The CDR3 spans 13 residues. The germline V and J ends were trimmed by 8 bases and 3 bases, with 13 bases remaining between them. CDR1 and CDR2 from the germline V gene are SEHNR and FQNEAQ (reference sequence). This entry comes from a study of Ad26.COV2.S vaccination and SARS-CoV-2 variants. The treatment denotes: approximately 18 received Ad26.COV2.S at low or high dose, single or two shots; about 5 received placebo; per-sample allocation not given. Each sample was drawn 63 days after the first injection (of vaccine or placebo). Here immunoSEQ multiplex PCR was the method, and the copy in TCRdb shows in-frame clones only, minus some. The sample includes hundreds of thousands of clones, about 90% seen only once; the top ten take nearly 1.5%.

The V gene is TRBV7-9, the J gene TRBJ1-1; tentative D call: TRBD1 (5 bases). The sequencing here drew on peripheral blood, taken in a trial of Ad26.COV2.S vaccine versus placebo. This receptor was identified in a person between 18 and 60 years old who received the Ad26.COV2.S COVID-19 vaccine or a placebo. In DNA form, the CDR3 reads TGTGCCAGCCAGGGCGGGTCGGACACTGAAGCTTTCTTT. It specifies CASQGGSDTEAFF.